The count of the clone carrying this T cell receptor (beta chain) is one. Its specificity is not known. Some clones are missing from TCRdb's copy, which holds only in-frame ones; the method was immunoSEQ multiplex PCR. This table has some 100,000 clones, 70% to 90% appearing once. This entry belongs to a study of T cell responses to AZD1222 COVID-19 vaccine. Findings and caveats of the study: Of the AZD1222 recipients, only five or six were seropositive at baseline. Vaccination with two AZD1222 doses was followed by a rise in Spike-specific TCR breadth and depth. Regions 160-218 and 743-854 dominated among vaccine-associated CD4 TCRs spanning spike. Donors skewed white British and female; clonal diversity was possibly underestimated.

This TCR came from an adult who received the AZD1222 COVID-19 vaccine. The sample was peripheral blood, taken 28 days after the second AZD1222 dose.

CDR3 region: CASSRTGTGGHNEQFF. The CDR3 DNA follows: TGTGCCAGCAGCCGTACCGGGACAGGGGGCCACAATGAGCAGTTCTTC. The chain employs TRBV27 and TRBJ2-1; 12 bases match TRBD1. Germline V gene data show CDR1 as MNHEY and CDR2 as SMNVEV (reference sequence). The CDR3 consists of 16 residues. V was clipped by 6 bases and J by 5 bases; unmatched bases: 8.